This entry lists 4 T cell receptor beta chains sequenced from one sample in a study of blood T cell repertoires in COVID-19. Assay: immunoSEQ multiplex PCR; the TCRdb copy retains only in-frame clones and omits some. The sample lists about 43,000 clones; 83% were seen once. Sequencing was performed on peripheral blood. These receptors were taken from an older man in a cohort sampled during active COVID-19.

The CDR3: CASRENYGYTF. The CDR3 DNA follows: TGTGCCAGCAGGGAGAACTATGGCTACACCTTC. The chain carries TRBV6-5 and TRBJ1-2, with D hard to call. Trimming stripped 6 bases from V and 2 bases from J, with 4 bases between. CDR1 is MNHEY, CDR2 SVGAGI, per germline. CDR3 length: 11 residues.

The rearrangement joins TRBV10-2 to TRBJ1-1; 7 positions agree with TRBD1. After removal of 6 bases from V and 6 bases from J, the junction contained 7 bases not matched to a gene. The V gene's germline CDR1 is WSHSY and CDR2 SAAADI. CDR3 length equals 13 residues. CDR3 sequence: CASSRPGTAEAFF. In DNA, the CDR3 is TGCGCCAGCAGCAGACCCGGGACAGCTGAAGCTTTCTTT.

The chain recombines TRBV9 with TRBJ2-3; maybe TRBD2 (5 bases). V dropped 4 bases and J dropped 2 bases, with 14 bases sitting between them. Germline V CDR1 and CDR2: SGDLS, YYNGEE. The CDR3 has 15 amino acids. DNA for the CDR3: TGTGCCAGCAGCCCACGACCGGGATACACAGATACGCAGTATTTT. Translation: CASSPRPGYTDTQYF.

The chain uses TRBV30 and TRBJ2-1; 8 nucleotides align to TRBD2. V lost 1 base and J lost 3; bases outside the gene matches: 2. CDR1 GTSNPN and CDR2 SVGIG come from the germline V gene (reference sequence). The CDR3 contains 14 residues. CDR3 DNA sequence: TGTGCCTGGAGTGAACTAGCGGTCTACAATGAGCAGTTCTTC. Its protein product is CAWSELAVYNEQFF.